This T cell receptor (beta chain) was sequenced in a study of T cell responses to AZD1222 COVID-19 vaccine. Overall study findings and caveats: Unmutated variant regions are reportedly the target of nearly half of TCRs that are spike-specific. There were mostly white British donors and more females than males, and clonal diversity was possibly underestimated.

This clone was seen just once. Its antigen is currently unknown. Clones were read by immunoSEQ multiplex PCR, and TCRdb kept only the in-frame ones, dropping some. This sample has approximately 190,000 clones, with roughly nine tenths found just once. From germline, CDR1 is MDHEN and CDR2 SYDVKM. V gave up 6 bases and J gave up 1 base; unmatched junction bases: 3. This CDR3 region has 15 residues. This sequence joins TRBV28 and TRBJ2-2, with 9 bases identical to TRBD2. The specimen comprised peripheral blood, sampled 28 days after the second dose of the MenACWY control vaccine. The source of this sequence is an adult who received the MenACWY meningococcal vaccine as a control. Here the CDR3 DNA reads TGTGCCAGCAGGACACTAGCGGGGAACACCGGGGAGCTGTTTTTT. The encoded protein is CASRTLAGNTGELFF.